The clone carrying this TCR beta chain was counted only a few times. Its antigen is currently unknown. This entry comes from a study of blood T cells in healthy people across ages. Study as a whole: Template switching picked up about one barcoded beta molecule for each two T cells.

Trimming took 1 base from V and 8 from J; bases not matched to a gene: 4. The CDR3 has 13 residues. The V gene's germline CDR1 is SGHTA and CDR2 FQGNSA. Whole-study findings and limits: Higher diversity and more naive CD4+ cells were features of long-lived donors, compared to aged donors. Across the age range, TCR beta diversity per million T cells fell in a roughly linear way.

Primers used in a second PCR of about 6 to 11 cycles were a sample-barcoded 5' primer and a J-beta primer mix. Researchers report that each sample yielded at least 2.5 million CDR3-containing paired-end reads. MiXCR, run by TCRdb on the 5' RACE reads, gives a single entry per CDR3 protein. The table shows some 700,000 distinct CDR3 sequences, with roughly two fifths occurring only once. V is TRBV7-2 and J is TRBJ1-2; 7 bases are a match to TRBD1. The source material was blood. The TCR sequence derives from an older woman in good health. CDR3 loop: CASSLGGGLGYTF. The CDR3 DNA follows: TGTGCCAGCAGCTTAGGAGGGGGCCTAGGCTACACCTTC.